The clone carrying this T cell receptor (beta chain) appeared a few times. Its antigen remains unknown. MiXCR was run by TCRdb on the reads, yielding one entry per CDR3 protein. The table shows hundreds of thousands of distinct CDR3 sequences, with roughly 26% occurring only once. This record belongs to a study of T cell repertoires in cytomegalovirus infection. At the level of the study: Indications came from public TCR beta signatures; they pointed to CMV infection and to a matching HLA type. The study, taken as a whole, reports: CMV-specific HLA-C-restricted TCR beta clonotypes dominated the ex vivo response.

Trimming left V 2 bases short and J 12 bases short, with 13 bases between. Germline V gene lookup returns CDR1 KGHSH and CDR2 LQKENI. The CDR3 loop spans 13 amino acids. This TCR came from a human donor in good health (CMV status not recorded). Some clones in this sample may be carry-over from other donors' samples. Sequencing was performed on CD8+ T cells from PBMCs. The rearrangement joins TRBV18 to TRBJ1-4; no clear D. The chain's CDR3 is CASSPKSPGQLFF. CDR3 nucleotides: TGTGCCAGCTCACCAAAGAGTCCTGGACAACTGTTTTTT.